The 11 T cell receptor beta chains below come from one sample, sequenced in a study of blood T cell repertoires in COVID-19. The protocol was immunoSEQ multiplex PCR, while the TCRdb copy is restricted to in-frame clones and leaves out a portion. The table records about 270,000 clones, about 90% of them present only once. The source material was PBMCs or T cells enriched from blood (not recorded which). The receptors were sampled from an older woman who had recovered from COVID-19.

This clone has more than one count but fewer than ten. The chain employs TRBV24-1 and TRBJ2-3; TRBD2 agrees at 9 bases. CDR1 and CDR2 from the germline V gene are KGHDR and SFDVKD. The CDR3 covers 13 residues. J was trimmed by 8 bases and V by 3 bases; bases with no gene match: 2. CDR3 in amino acids: CATSDSSGGTQYF. As DNA, the CDR3 is TGTGCCACCAGTGATAGTAGCGGGGGTACGCAGTATTTT.

J is TRBJ2-2 and V is TRBV7-8; 8 bases are a match to TRBD1. The CDR3 length is 16 residues. Germline loops: CDR1 SGHVS, CDR2 FQNEAQ. With V trimmed by 5 bases and J by 3 bases, 8 bases remained unmatched. In DNA form, the CDR3 reads TGTGCCAGCAGCGGACCAGGGGGCGCGGACACCGGGGAGCTGTTTTTT. This gives the protein CASSGPGGADTGELFF.

The chain links TRBV12-3 or TRBV12-4 to TRBJ1-1; no clear D gene. V lost 5 bases, J lost 2 bases, and 3 bases lay in between. This CDR3 comprises 11 residues. The CDR3 coding sequence is TGTGCCAGCAGTCAAAACACTGAAGCTTTCTTT. Translated, it gives CASSQNTEAFF.

The chain employs TRBV29-1 and TRBJ2-7, with 11 bases that match TRBD1. J lost 4 bases, V lost 4 bases, and 6 bases had no gene match. This CDR3 contains 14 residues. Germline V lookup: CDR1 SQVTM, CDR2 ANQGSEA. CDR3 loop: CSVVLGQGAYEQYF. CDR3 nucleotide sequence: TGCAGCGTTGTCTTAGGACAGGGGGCTTACGAGCAGTACTTC.

The CDR3 nucleotides read TGTGCCAGCAGCCTACTGACAGGGGAGAACTATGGCTACACCTTC. Protein sequence: CASSLLTGENYGYTF. The chain carries TRBV4-2 and TRBJ1-2; 8 bases align to TRBD1. Germline V gives CDR1 LGHNA, CDR2 YNFKEQ. J lost 2 bases, V lost 4 bases, and 6 bases had no gene match. CDR3 length: 15 residues.

In its sample, this clone was seen a few times. CDR3 in DNA: TGCGCCAGCAGTCGGTTTTTGAACACTGAAGCTTTCTTT. This translates into CASSRFLNTEAFF. The chain combines TRBV10-1 with TRBJ1-1; the D is unclear. The CDR3 totals 13 residues. V was clipped by 5 bases and J by 0 bases, with 7 bases between them. Germline CDR1 is WNHNN and CDR2 is SYGVQD (reference sequence).

V and J are TRBV10-3 and TRBJ1-1; D call uncertain. Trimming pared 10 bases from V and 3 bases from J, leaving 6 bases between. CDR1 is ENHRY and CDR2 is SYGVKD in the germline V gene. The CDR3 length is 10 residues. The CDR3 DNA reads as TGTGCCACAGGCCACACTGAAGCTTTCTTT. As protein: CATGHTEAFF.

This chain uses TRBV19 with TRBJ2-1, with 9 positions matching TRBD2. J lost 4 bases, V lost 3 bases, and 7 bases had no gene match. The germline gives CDR1 LNHDA, CDR2 SQIVND (reference sequence). The CDR3 is 16 amino acids. CDR3 region: CASSMWRSGGYNEQFF. Here the CDR3 DNA reads TGTGCCAGTAGTATGTGGCGTAGCGGGGGTTACAATGAGCAGTTCTTC.

This sequence joins TRBV19 and TRBJ1-1, with no clear D. The ends were cut back, 3 bases at V and 1 base at J, with 12 bases in the middle. This CDR3 comprises 15 residues. Germline lookup yields CDR1 LNHDA and CDR2 SQIVND (reference sequence). The CDR3 loop reads CASSIKGRGNTEAFF. For the CDR3, the DNA is TGTGCCAGTAGTATTAAGGGCCGGGGGAACACTGAAGCTTTCTTT.

This clone was observed a single time. The CDR3: CASSLQGSNYGYTF. The CDR3 DNA follows: TGTGCCAGTAGCTTACAGGGATCTAACTATGGCTACACCTTC. The chain is built from TRBV19 and TRBJ1-2, with D tentatively TRBD1 (6 bases). This CDR3 region has 14 residues. Per the germline V gene, CDR1 is LNHDA and CDR2 is SQIVND (reference sequence). V dropped 6 bases and J dropped 0 bases, with 11 bases sitting between them. The whole variable domain, filled in from reference TRBV19 and TRBJ1-2, reads DGGITQSPKYLFRKEGQNVTLSCEQNLNHDAMYWYRQDPGQGLRLIYYSQIVNDFQKGDIAEGYSVSREKKESFPLTVTSAQKNPTAFYLCASSLQGSNYGYTFGSGTRLTVV.

This clone was found a few times. The chain uses TRBV5-1 and TRBJ2-3, with D maybe TRBD2 (6 bases). V gave up 0 bases and J gave up 4 bases, with 12 bases separating them. This CDR3 spans 15 amino acids. The germline V gene has CDR1 SGHRS and CDR2 YFSETQ. CDR3 protein: CASSLVLTGADTQYF. The CDR3, as DNA: TGCGCCAGCAGCTTGGTACTAACGGGGGCAGATACGCAGTATTTT.